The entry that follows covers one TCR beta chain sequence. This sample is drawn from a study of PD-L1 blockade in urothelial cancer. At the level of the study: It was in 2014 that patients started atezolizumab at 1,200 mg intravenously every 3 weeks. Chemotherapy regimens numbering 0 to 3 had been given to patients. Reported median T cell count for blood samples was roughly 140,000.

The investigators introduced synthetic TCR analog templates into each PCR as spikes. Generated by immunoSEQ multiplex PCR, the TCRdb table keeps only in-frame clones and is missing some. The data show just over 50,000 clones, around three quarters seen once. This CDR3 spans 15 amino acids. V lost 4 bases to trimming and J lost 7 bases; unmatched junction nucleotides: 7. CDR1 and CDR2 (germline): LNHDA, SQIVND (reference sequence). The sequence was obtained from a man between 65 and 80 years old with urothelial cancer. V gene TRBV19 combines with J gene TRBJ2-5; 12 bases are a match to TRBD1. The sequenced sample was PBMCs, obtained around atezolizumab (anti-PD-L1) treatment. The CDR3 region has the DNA TGTGCCAGTAGTAGCGGGACAGGGGGCGTAGGGACCCAGTACTTC. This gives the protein CASSSGTGGVGTQYF.